The 14 T cell receptor beta chains in this list originate from one sample, sequenced in a study of cytomegalovirus exposure and HLA in healthy donors (dated by TCRdb to about 2017). The library was made by the immunoSEQ multiplex PCR assay. TCRdb's version of the immuneACCESS table is confined to in-frame rearrangements and falls short of the full clone set. An unresolved V gene accounts for under half of the shortfall where checked; the remainder is of unknown origin. In this sample the table shows fewer than 400,000 clones, 86% of which occur a single time. The ten biggest clones cover under 0.85% of the sample. The sample comprised PBMCs. These receptors originate from a woman under 30 in good health and CMV-seronegative.

The chain recombines TRBV5-1 with TRBJ2-4; 10 bases are shared with TRBD2. This CDR3 comprises 14 residues. Trimming removed 0 bases from V and 6 bases from J; junction bases left unmatched: 0. Germline CDR1 and CDR2: SGHRS and YFSETQ. The CDR3 protein is CASSLGLAGNIQYF. The CDR3 nucleotides are TGCGCCAGCAGCTTGGGACTAGCGGGAAACATTCAGTACTTC.

This chain uses TRBV2 with TRBJ2-7; possibly TRBD1 for D (5 bases). With 3 bases removed from V and 3 bases from J, the gap between germline ends came to 15 bases. This CDR3 has 15 residues. Per the germline V gene, CDR1 is SNHLY and CDR2 is FYNNEI. The chain's CDR3 is CASSDYIRADYEQYF. CDR3 nucleotide sequence: TGTGCCAGCAGTGATTATATCAGGGCGGACTACGAGCAGTACTTC.

V gene TRBV5-1 combines with J gene TRBJ2-7; 12 positions agree with TRBD2. CDR3 length equals 15 residues. The germline CDR1 and CDR2 sequences are SGHRS and YFSETQ. V lost 0 bases, J lost 5 bases, and 3 bases stayed unmatched. The CDR3 sequence: CASSLGLAGVNEQYF. The DNA of the CDR3 is TGCGCCAGCAGCTTGGGACTAGCGGGAGTGAACGAGCAGTACTTC.

The table lists this clone with a count of one. The rearrangement joins TRBV27 to TRBJ2-2; maybe TRBD2 (6 bases). The V gene's germline CDR1 is MNHEY and CDR2 SMNVEV (reference sequence). The CDR3 loop spans 16 amino acids. The ends were cut back, 10 bases at V and 5 bases at J, with 23 bases in the middle. For the CDR3, the DNA is TGTGCCACCGGCGGGACCCGTCCTCAGAGAACCGGGGAGCTGTTTTTT. It yields the protein CATGGTRPQRTGELFF.

This chain joins TRBV2 and TRBJ2-1, with 9 bases identical to TRBD2. The CDR3 has 17 residues. After removal of 7 bases from V and 0 bases from J, the junction contained 10 bases not matched to a gene. Germline CDR1 reads SNHLY; CDR2 reads FYNNEI. The CDR3 spells CASKRGLAGNSYNEQFF. CDR3 bases: TGTGCCAGCAAGCGAGGTCTAGCGGGAAACTCCTACAATGAGCAGTTCTTC.

This clone was observed a few times. The chain joins TRBV7-9 to TRBJ2-7; the match to TRBD2 covers 12 bases. This CDR3 is 17 amino acids long. Germline lookup yields CDR1 SEHNR and CDR2 FQNEAQ (reference sequence). The V segment lost 7 bases and the J segment 4 bases; nucleotides outside the gene matches: 14. This CDR3 reads CASTTSRGLAGGYEQYF. Written as DNA, the CDR3 is TGTGCCAGCACGACTTCCCGGGGGCTAGCGGGAGGGTACGAGCAGTACTTC.

This chain links TRBV7-3 with TRBJ2-7, with 10 bases matching TRBD2. The germline V gene encodes CDR1 SGHTA and CDR2 FQGTGA. This CDR3 contains 16 residues. V lost 5 bases to trimming and J lost 0 bases; unmatched junction nucleotides: 7. The CDR3 loop is CASSPDSSGSSYEQYF. The DNA for the CDR3 is TGTGCCAGCAGCCCGGACTCTAGCGGGAGCTCCTACGAGCAGTACTTC. The complete variable domain, with remaining parts taken from reference TRBV7-3 and TRBJ2-7, reads GAGVSQTPSNKVTEKGKYVELRCDPISGHTALYWYRQSLGQGPEFLIYFQGTGAADDSGLPNDRFFAVRPEGSVSTLKIQRTERGDSAVYLCASSPDSSGSSYEQYFGPGTRLTVT.

The chain carries TRBV30 and TRBJ2-5; TRBD2 agrees at 10 bases. CDR3 length: 15 residues. The V and J ends lost 0 bases and 5 bases, in that order; junction bases with no gene match: 6. The germline V gene has CDR1 GTSNPN and CDR2 SVGIG (reference sequence). Here the CDR3 reads CAWSVAGGPWETQYF. Written as DNA, the CDR3 is TGTGCCTGGAGTGTAGCGGGAGGGCCATGGGAGACCCAGTACTTC.

This chain joins TRBV6-1 and TRBJ2-7; 8 nucleotides agree with TRBD2. The CDR3 length is 16 residues. Germline CDR1 and CDR2: MNHNS and SASEGT. V shed 4 bases, J shed 6 bases, and the junction held 14 bases outside the gene matches. Written as DNA, the CDR3 is TGTGCCAGCAGTGCTCACCAGGGACTAGAAAACCCCGAGCAGTACTTC. As protein: CASSAHQGLENPEQYF.

The chain couples TRBV11-3 to TRBJ2-7; possibly TRBD2 for D (5 bases). Germline V CDR1 and CDR2: SGHNT, YENEEA. There are 14 residues in the CDR3. V lost 5 bases, J lost 1 base, and 12 bases lay in between. CDR3 loop: CASSRTRGSYEQYF. The CDR3 DNA reads as TGTGCCAGCAGCCGGACCCGGGGTTCCTACGAGCAGTACTTC.

The genes are TRBV28 and TRBJ1-1; 10 positions match TRBD1. Germline loops: CDR1 MDHEN, CDR2 SYDVKM. The CDR3 sequence is 14 residues long. V gave up 7 bases and J gave up 5 bases; unmatched junction bases: 7. CDR3 DNA sequence: TGTGCCAGCACCCGACAGGGGGCTAATACTGAAGCTTTCTTT. Translation gives CASTRQGANTEAFF.

The table lists this clone with a few counts. The rearrangement uses TRBV6-5 and TRBJ2-2; no clear D. V lost 1 base, J lost 0 bases, and 9 bases lay in between. The CDR3 has 16 amino acids. Per germline, CDR1 MNHEY and CDR2 SVGAGI. As DNA, the CDR3 is TGTGCCAGCAGTTACTTGTACGGTTCGAACACCGGGGAGCTGTTTTTT. It codes for CASSYLYGSNTGELFF.

V is TRBV6-4 and J is TRBJ1-4, with D hard to call. The CDR3 loop spans 15 amino acids. Germline-derived CDR1 and CDR2 are MRHNA and SNTAGT. Trimming took off 6 bases at V and 4 bases at J, with 15 bases between the two ends. The CDR3 DNA reads as TGTGCCAGCAGACCCACACCCGCCGATAATGAAAAACTGTTTTTT. Translation: CASRPTPADNEKLFF.

The chain has TRBV30 and TRBJ1-5; the match to TRBD1 covers 9 bases. Germline V gene lookup returns CDR1 GTSNPN and CDR2 SVGIG (reference sequence). V trimming: 3 bases; J trimming: 3 bases; junction bases outside the gene matches: 21. CDR3 length: 20 amino acids. The CDR3 DNA reads TGTGCCTGGAGCACCTTGGGGAGGTCCCGGGACAGGGCTGACAATCAGCCCCAGCATTTT. The encoded protein is CAWSTLGRSRDRADNQPQHF.